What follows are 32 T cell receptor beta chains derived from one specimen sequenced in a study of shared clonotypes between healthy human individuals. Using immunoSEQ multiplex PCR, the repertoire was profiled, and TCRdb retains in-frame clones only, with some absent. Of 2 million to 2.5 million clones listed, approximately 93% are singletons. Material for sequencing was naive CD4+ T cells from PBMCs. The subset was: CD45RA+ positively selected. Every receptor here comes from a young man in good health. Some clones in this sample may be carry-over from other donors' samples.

Here the CDR3 DNA reads TGCGCCAGCAGCTTGTTCAGCTCTGGAAACACCATATATTTT. Translation gives CASSLFSSGNTIYF. This sequence joins TRBV5-1 and TRBJ1-3; D unclear. This CDR3 has 14 residues. Germline CDR1 and CDR2: SGHRS and YFSETQ. Between the trimmed V and J ends, which lost 1 base and 0 bases, there was a span of 5 bases.

Here the CDR3 DNA reads TGTGCCAGCAGTGTGGGGGGTAGGGATGGCTACACCTTC. Amino acid sequence: CASSVGGRDGYTF. The chain recombines TRBV2 with TRBJ1-2; tentatively, D is TRBD1 (5 bases). The V end lost 4 bases, the J end lost 6 bases, and 12 bases lay between the germline ends. Germline V lookup: CDR1 SNHLY, CDR2 FYNNEI. The CDR3 runs to 13 residues.

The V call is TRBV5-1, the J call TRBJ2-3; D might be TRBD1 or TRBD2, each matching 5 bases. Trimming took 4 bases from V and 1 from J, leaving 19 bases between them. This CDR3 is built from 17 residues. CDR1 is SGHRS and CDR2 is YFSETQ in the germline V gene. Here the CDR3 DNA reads TGCGCCAGCAGCCCAACACCGGGGCCAAGCGGCACAGATACGCAGTATTTT. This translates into CASSPTPGPSGTDTQYF. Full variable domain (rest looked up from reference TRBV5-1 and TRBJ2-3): KAGVTQTPRYLIKTRGQQVTLSCSPISGHRSVSWYQQTPGQGLQFLFEYFSETQRNKGNFPGRFSGRQFSNSRSEMNVSTLELGDSALYLCASSPTPGPSGTDTQYFGPGTRLTVL.

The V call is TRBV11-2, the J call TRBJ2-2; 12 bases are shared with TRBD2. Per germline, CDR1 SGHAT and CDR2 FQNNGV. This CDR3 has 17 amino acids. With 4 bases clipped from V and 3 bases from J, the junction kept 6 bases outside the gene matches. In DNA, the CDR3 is TGTGCCAGCAGCTCGCGACTAGCGGGAGTGTACACCGGGGAGCTGTTTTTT. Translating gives CASSSRLAGVYTGELFF.

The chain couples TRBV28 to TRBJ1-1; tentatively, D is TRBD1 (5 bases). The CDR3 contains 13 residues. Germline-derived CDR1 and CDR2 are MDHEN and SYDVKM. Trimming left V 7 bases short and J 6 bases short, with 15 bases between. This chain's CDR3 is CASKWPWDAEAFF. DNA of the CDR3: TGTGCCAGCAAATGGCCGTGGGACGCTGAAGCTTTCTTT.

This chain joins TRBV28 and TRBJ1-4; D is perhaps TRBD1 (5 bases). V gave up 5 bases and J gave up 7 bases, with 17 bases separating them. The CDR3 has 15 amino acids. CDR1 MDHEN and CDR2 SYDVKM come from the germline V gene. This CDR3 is CASSDGAEIPEKLFF. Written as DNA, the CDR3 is TGTGCCAGCAGTGACGGGGCCGAGATCCCTGAAAAACTGTTTTTT.

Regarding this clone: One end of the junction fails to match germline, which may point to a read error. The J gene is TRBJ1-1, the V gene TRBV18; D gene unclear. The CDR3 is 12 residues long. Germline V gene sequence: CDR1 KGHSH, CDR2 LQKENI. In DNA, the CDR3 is TGTGCCAGCTCACCACTAGGAGGTTTCTCTCTCTTT. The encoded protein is CASSPLGGFSLF. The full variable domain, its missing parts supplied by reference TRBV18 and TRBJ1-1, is NAGVMQNPRHLVRRRGQEARLRCSPMKGHSHVYWYRQLPEEGLKFMVYLQKENIIDESGMPKERFSAEFPKEGPSILRIQQVVRGDSAAYFCASSPLGGFSLFGQGTRLTVV.

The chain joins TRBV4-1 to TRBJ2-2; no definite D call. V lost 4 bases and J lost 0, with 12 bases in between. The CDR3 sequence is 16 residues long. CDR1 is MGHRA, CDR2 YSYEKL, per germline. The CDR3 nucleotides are TGCGCCAGCAGCCCTACGAGGACGGCGAACACCGGGGAGCTGTTTTTT. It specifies CASSPTRTANTGELFF.

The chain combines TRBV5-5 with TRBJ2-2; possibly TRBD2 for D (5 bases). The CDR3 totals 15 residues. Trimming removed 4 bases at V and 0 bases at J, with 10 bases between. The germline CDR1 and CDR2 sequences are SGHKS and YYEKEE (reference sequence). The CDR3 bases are TGTGCCAGCAGCCTCCGAGCGGCGAACACCGGGGAGCTGTTTTTT. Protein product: CASSLRAANTGELFF.

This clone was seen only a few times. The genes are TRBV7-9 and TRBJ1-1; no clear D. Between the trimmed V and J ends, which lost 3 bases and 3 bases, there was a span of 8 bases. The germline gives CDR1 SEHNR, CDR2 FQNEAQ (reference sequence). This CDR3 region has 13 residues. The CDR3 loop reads CASSFDGDTEAFF. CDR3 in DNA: TGTGCCAGCAGCTTCGACGGCGACACTGAAGCTTTCTTT.

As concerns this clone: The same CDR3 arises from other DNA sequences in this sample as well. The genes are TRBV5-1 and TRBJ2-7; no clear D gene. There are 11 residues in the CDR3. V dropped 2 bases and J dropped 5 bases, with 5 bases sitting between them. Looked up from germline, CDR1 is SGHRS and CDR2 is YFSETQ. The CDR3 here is CASSFGDEQYF. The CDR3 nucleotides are TGCGCCAGCAGCTTTGGGGACGAGCAGTACTTC.

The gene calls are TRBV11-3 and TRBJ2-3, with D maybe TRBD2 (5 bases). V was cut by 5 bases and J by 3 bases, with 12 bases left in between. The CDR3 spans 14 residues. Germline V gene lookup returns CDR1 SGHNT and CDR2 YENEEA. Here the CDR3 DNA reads TGTGCCAGCAGCCCGGGTGGGGAGACAGATACGCAGTATTTT. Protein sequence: CASSPGGETDTQYF.

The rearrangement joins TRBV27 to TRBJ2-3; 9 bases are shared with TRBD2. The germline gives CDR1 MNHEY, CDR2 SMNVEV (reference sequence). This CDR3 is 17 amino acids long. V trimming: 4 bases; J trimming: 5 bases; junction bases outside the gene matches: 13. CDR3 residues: CASSSPSSGISGDTQYF. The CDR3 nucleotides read TGTGCCAGCAGTTCCCCCTCTAGCGGGATAAGCGGAGATACGCAGTATTTT.

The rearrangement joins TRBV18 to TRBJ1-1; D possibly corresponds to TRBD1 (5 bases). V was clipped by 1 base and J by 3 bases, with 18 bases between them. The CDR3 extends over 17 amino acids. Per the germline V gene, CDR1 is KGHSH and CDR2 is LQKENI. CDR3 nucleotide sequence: TGTGCCAGCTCACCACTCTGGGCGCTCGGGGACCACACTGAAGCTTTCTTT. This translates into CASSPLWALGDHTEAFF.

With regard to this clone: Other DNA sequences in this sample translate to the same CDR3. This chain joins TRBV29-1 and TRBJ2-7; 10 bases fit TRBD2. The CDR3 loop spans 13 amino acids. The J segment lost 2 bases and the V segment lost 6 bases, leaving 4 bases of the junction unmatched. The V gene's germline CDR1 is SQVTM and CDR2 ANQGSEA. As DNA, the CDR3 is TGCAGCGTCCGACTAGCGGGCACCTACGAGCAGTACTTC. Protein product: CSVRLAGTYEQYF.

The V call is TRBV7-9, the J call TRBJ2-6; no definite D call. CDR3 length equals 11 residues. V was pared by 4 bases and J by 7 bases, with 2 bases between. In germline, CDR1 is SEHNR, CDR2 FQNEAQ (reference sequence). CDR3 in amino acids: CASSSANVLTF. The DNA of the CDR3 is TGTGCCAGCAGCTCAGCCAACGTCCTGACTTTC.

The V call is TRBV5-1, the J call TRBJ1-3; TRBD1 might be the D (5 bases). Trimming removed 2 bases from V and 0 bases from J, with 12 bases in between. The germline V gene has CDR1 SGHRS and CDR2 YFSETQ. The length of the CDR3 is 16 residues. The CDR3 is CASSFLGQISGNTIYF. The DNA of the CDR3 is TGCGCCAGCAGCTTCCTTGGACAAATCTCTGGAAACACCATATATTTT. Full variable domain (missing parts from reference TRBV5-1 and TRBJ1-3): KAGVTQTPRYLIKTRGQQVTLSCSPISGHRSVSWYQQTPGQGLQFLFEYFSETQRNKGNFPGRFSGRQFSNSRSEMNVSTLELGDSALYLCASSFLGQISGNTIYFGEGSWLTVV.

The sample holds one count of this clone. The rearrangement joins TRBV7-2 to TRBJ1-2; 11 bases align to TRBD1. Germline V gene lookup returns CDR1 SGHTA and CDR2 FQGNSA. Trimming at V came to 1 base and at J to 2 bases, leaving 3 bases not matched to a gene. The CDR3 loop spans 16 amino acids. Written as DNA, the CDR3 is TGTGCCAGCAGCTTAGTTGGGGACAGGGGGAACTATGGCTACACCTTC. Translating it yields CASSLVGDRGNYGYTF.

Here the CDR3 reads CASSLDPRGYGYTF. CDR3 in DNA: TGTGCCAGCAGCTTAGACCCCAGGGGCTATGGCTACACCTTC. The chain employs TRBV11-1 and TRBJ1-2; tentative D call: TRBD1 (6 bases). The germline V and J ends were trimmed by 1 base and 4 bases, with 10 bases remaining between them. In germline, CDR1 is SGHAT, CDR2 FQDESV (reference sequence). The CDR3 contains 14 residues.

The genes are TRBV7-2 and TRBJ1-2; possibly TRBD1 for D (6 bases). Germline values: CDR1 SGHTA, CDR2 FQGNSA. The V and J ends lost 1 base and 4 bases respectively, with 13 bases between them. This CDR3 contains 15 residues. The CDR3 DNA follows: TGTGCCAGCAGCTTAGGGCAGGGGCCGGTCTATGGCTACACCTTC. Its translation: CASSLGQGPVYGYTF.

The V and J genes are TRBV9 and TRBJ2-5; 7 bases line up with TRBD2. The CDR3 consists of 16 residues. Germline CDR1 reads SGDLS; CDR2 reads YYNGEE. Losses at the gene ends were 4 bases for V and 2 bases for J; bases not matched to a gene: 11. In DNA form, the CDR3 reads TGTGCCAGCAGCCCGTCCGGAGGCGGGGGACAAGAGACCCAGTACTTC. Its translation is CASSPSGGGGQETQYF.

The CDR3 here is CASSPTRGTEQYF. CDR3 DNA: TGTGCCAGCAGCCCTACTAGGGGGACCGAGCAGTACTTC. The chain joins TRBV6-5 to TRBJ2-7; D might be TRBD1 (6 bases). The CDR3 loop spans 13 amino acids. Germline lookup yields CDR1 MNHEY and CDR2 SVGAGI. V was cut by 6 bases and J by 6 bases, with 15 bases left in between.

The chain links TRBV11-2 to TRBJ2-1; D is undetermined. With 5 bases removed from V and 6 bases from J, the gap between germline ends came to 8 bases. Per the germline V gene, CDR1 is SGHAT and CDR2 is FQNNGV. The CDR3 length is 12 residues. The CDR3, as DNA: TGTGCCAGCAGCCCAATAAGCAATGAGCAGTTCTTC. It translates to CASSPISNEQFF.

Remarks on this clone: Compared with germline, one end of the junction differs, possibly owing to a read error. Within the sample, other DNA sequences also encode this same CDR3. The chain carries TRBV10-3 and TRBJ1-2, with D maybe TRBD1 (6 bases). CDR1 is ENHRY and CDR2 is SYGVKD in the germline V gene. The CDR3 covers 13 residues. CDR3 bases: TGTGCCATCAGCGAGTCAGGGGAGAGGGGCTACACCTTC. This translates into CAISESGERGYTF.

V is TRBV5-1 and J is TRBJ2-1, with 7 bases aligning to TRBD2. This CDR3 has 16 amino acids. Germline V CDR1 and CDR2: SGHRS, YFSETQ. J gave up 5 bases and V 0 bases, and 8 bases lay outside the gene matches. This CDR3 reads CASSLAMTSSNNEQFF. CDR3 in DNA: TGCGCCAGCAGCTTGGCCATGACTAGCTCTAACAATGAGCAGTTCTTC.

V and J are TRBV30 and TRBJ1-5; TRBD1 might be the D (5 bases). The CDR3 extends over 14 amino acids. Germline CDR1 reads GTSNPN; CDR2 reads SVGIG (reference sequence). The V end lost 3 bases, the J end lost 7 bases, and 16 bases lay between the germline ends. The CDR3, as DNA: TGTGCCTGGAGCCTCCCCCAGGGCTGGCAGCCCCAGCATTTT. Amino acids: CAWSLPQGWQPQHF.

CDR3 nucleotide sequence: TGTGCCAGCAGTCTTCCGGGACTGACTCGGGCCCAGTACTTC. It codes for CASSLPGLTRAQYF. The chain has TRBV28 and TRBJ2-5; perhaps TRBD2 as D (6 bases). Germline assignment: CDR1 MDHEN and CDR2 SYDVKM. This CDR3 region has 14 residues. Trimming stripped 5 bases from V and 9 bases from J, with 19 bases between.

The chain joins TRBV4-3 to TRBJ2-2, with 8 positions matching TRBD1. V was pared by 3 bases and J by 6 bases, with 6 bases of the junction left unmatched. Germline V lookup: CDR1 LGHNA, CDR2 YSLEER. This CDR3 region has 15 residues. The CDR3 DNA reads TGCGCCAGCAGCCACCTTCGGACAGGGTCCGGGGAGCTGTTTTTT. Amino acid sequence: CASSHLRTGSGELFF.

The CDR3 DNA follows: TGTGCCAGCAGCTTAAATGGGGGGCTAGGGACCTACGAGCAGTACTTC. Protein sequence: CASSLNGGLGTYEQYF. This chain joins TRBV7-3 and TRBJ2-7; D is possibly TRBD1 or TRBD2 (6 bases each). V was clipped by 1 base and J by 2 bases, with 15 bases between them. The CDR3 has 16 residues. Germline V gene data show CDR1 as SGHTA and CDR2 as FQGTGA.

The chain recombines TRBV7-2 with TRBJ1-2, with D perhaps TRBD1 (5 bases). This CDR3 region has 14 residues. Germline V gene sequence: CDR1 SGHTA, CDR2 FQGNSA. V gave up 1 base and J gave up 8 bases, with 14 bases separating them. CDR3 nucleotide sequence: TGTGCCAGCAGCTTAGAGGGGCAAGCGCGGGGCTACACCTTC. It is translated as CASSLEGQARGYTF.

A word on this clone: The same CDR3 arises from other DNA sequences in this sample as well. This CDR3 reads CASSSQGVNTEAFF. The CDR3 DNA reads as TGTGCCAGCAGCTCCCAGGGGGTGAACACTGAAGCTTTCTTT. V gene TRBV7-9 combines with J gene TRBJ1-1, with 7 bases identical to TRBD1. The trim removed 4 bases at V and 0 bases at J, leaving 2 bases unmatched. The CDR3 totals 14 residues. CDR1 SEHNR and CDR2 FQNEAQ come from the germline V gene (reference sequence).

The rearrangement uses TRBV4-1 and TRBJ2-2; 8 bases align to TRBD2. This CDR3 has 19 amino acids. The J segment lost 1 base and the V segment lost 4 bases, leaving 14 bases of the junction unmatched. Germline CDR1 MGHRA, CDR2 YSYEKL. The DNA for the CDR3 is TGCGCCAGCAGCCTACGCGGAACTAGCGGAGGGGTGAACACCGGGGAGCTGTTTTTT. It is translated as CASSLRGTSGGVNTGELFF.